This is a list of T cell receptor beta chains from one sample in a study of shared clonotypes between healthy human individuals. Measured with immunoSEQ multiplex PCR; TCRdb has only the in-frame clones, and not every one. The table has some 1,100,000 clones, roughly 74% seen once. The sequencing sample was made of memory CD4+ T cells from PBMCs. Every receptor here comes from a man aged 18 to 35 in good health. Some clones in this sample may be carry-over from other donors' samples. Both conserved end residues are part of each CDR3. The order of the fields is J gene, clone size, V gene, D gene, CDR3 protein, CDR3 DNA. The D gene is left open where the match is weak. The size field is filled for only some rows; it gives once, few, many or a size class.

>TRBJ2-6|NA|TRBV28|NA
CASSSGGFSGANVLTF
TGTGCCAGCAGCTCCGGCGGGTTCTCTGGGGCCAACGTCCTGACTTTC
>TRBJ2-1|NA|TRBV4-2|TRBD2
CASSQGGTSGRSEQFF
TGTGCCAGCAGCCAGGGGGGGACTAGCGGGAGAAGTGAGCAGTTCTTC
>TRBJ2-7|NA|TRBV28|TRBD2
CASSHTSGLSYEQYF
TGTGCCAGCAGCCATACTAGCGGGCTCTCCTACGAGCAGTACTTC
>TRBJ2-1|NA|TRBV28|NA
CATRLGGVGGEQFF
TGTGCCACCCGACTAGGGGGAGTTGGGGGTGAGCAGTTCTTC
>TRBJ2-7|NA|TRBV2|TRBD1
CASSLTGVYEQYF
TGTGCCAGTTCCCTGACAGGGGTCTACGAGCAGTACTTC
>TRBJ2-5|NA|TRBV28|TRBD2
CASRPASGSLQTQYF
TGTGCCAGCAGACCCGCTAGCGGGAGTTTACAGACCCAGTACTTC
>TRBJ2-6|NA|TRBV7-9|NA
CASSSTGTSGANVLTF
TGTGCCAGCAGCTCGACAGGTACCTCTGGGGCCAACGTCCTGACTTTC
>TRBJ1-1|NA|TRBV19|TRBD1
CASSSGTGMNTEAFF
TGTGCCAGTAGTTCGGGGACAGGGATGAACACTGAAGCTTTCTTT
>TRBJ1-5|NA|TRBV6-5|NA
CASSYSEVRRYQPQHF
TGTGCCAGCAGTTACTCCGAGGTCCGTCGGTATCAGCCCCAGCATTTT
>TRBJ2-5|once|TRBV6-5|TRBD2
CASRGAGGETQYF
TGTGCCAGCAGAGGAGCGGGAGGAGAGACCCAGTACTTC
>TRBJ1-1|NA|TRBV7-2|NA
CASSYYSAEAFF
TGTGCCAGCAGCTACTACAGCGCTGAAGCTTTCTTT
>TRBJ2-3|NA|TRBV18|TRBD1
CASSPPGQGPDTQYF
TGTGCCAGCTCACCACCGGGACAGGGCCCAGATACGCAGTATTTT
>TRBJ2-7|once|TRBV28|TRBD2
CASSQLAGGSYEQYF
TGTGCCAGCAGTCAACTAGCGGGAGGATCCTACGAGCAGTACTTC
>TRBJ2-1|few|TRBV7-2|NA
CASSTTWEEQFF
TGTGCCAGCAGCACAACTTGGGAGGAGCAGTTCTTC
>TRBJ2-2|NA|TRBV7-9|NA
CASSYRGGSGELFF
TGTGCCAGCAGCTACCGTGGGGGTAGCGGGGAGCTGTTTTTT
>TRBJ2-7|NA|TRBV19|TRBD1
CAAGTGEGWEQYF
TGTGCCGCAGGCACAGGGGAAGGGTGGGAGCAGTACTTC
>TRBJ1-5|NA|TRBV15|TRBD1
CATSRALGQGTQHF
TGTGCCACCAGCAGAGCCCTCGGACAGGGGACTCAGCATTTT